This TCR beta chain was captured by sequencing in a study of blood T cell repertoires in COVID-19. This CDR3 has 12 residues. Germline V CDR1 and CDR2: SGHRS, YFSETQ. Trimming removed 2 bases at V and 5 bases at J, with 5 bases between. Data came from immunoSEQ multiplex PCR; TCRdb stores just in-frame clones and leaves some out. The table has about 88,000 clones, approximately 88% seen once. This TCR was recovered from a man older than 75 with acute or convalescent COVID-19. The chain combines TRBV5-1 with TRBJ2-1; D is unresolved. Specimen: peripheral blood. This CDR3 is CASSFLDNEQFF. The CDR3 DNA is TGCGCCAGCAGCTTCCTAGACAATGAGCAGTTCTTC.